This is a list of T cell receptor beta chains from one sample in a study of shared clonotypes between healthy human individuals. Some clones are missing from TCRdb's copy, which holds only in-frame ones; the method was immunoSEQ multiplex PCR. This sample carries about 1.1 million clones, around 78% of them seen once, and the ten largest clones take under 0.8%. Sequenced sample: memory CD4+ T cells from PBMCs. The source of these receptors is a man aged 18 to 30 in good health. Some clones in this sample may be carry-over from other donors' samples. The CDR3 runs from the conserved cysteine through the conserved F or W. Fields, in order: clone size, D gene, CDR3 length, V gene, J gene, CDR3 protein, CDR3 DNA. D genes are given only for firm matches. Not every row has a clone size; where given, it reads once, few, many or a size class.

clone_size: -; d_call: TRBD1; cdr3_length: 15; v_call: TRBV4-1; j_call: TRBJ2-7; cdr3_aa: CASSPTDRGTYEQYF; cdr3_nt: TGCGCCAGCAGCCCGACTGACAGGGGGACCTACGAGCAGTACTTC
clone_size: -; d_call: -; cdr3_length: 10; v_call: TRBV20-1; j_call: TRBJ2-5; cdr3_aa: CSAPAGTQYF; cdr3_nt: TGCAGTGCTCCCGCGGGGACCCAGTACTTC
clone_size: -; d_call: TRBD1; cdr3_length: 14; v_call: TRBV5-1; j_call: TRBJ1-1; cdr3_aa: CASSREGGRTEAFF; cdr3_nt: TGCGCCAGCAGCCGGGAAGGGGGCAGAACTGAAGCTTTCTTT
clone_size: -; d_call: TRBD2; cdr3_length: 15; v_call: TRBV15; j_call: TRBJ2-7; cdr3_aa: CATSGGRAQIYGQYF; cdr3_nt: TGTGCCACCAGCGGCGGGAGAGCACAAATCTACGGGCAGTACTTC
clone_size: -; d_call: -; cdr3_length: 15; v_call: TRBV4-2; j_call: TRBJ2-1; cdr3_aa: CASSLDSGTYNEQFF; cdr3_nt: TGTGCCAGCAGCCTGGACTCAGGAACCTACAATGAGCAGTTCTTC
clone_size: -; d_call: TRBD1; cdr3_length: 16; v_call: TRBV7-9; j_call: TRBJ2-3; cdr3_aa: CASSRGQAPSTDTQYF; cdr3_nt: TGTGCCAGCAGCCGGGGACAGGCTCCCAGCACAGATACGCAGTATTTT
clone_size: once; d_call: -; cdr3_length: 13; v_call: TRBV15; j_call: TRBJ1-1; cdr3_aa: CATSRARNTEAFF; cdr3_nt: TGTGCCACCAGCAGAGCTAGGAACACTGAAGCTTTCTTT
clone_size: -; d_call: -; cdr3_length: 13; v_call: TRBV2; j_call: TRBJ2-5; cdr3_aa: CASSGGLQETQYF; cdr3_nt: TGTGCCAGCAGTGGCGGACTCCAAGAGACCCAGTACTTC
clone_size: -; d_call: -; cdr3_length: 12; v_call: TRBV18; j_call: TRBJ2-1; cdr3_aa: CASSPPGAGQFF; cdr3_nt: TGTGCCAGCTCACCACCGGGGGCGGGGCAGTTCTTC
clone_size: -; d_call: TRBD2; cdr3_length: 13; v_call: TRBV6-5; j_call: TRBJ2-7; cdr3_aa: CATTSGRTYEQYF; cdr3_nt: TGTGCCACGACTAGCGGGAGGACCTACGAGCAGTACTTC
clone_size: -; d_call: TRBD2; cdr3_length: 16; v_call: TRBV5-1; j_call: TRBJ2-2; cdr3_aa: CASSLNSGSRIGELFF; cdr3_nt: TGCGCCAGCAGCTTAAACAGCGGGAGCCGAATTGGGGAGCTGTTTTTT
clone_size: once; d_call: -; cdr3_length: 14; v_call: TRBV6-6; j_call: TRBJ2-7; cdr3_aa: CASSFQPRSYEQYF; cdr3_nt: TGTGCCAGCAGTTTTCAGCCGAGATCCTACGAGCAGTACTTC
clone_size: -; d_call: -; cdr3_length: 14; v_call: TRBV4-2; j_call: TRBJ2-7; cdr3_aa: CASSQVPETYEQYF; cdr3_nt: TGTGCCAGCAGCCAAGTTCCGGAAACCTACGAGCAGTACTTC
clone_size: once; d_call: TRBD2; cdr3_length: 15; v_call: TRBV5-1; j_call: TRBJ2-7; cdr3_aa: CASSGTSGTPYEQYF; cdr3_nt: TGCGCCAGCAGCGGGACTAGCGGGACCCCTTACGAGCAGTACTTC
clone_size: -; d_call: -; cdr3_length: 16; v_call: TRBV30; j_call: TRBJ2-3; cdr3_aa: CAWSVRGRGTTDTQYF; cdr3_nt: TGTGCCTGGAGTGTACGGGGCCGAGGGACGACAGATACGCAGTATTTT
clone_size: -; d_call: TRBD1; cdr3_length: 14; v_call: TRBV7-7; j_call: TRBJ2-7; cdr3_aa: CASSLALGTAEQYF; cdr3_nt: TGTGCCAGCAGCTTAGCGCTAGGGACAGCCGAGCAGTACTTC
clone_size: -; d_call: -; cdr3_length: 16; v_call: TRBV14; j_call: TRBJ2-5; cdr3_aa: CASSQEIDRWGETQYF; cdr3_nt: TGTGCCAGCAGCCAAGAAATCGACAGGTGGGGAGAGACCCAGTACTTC
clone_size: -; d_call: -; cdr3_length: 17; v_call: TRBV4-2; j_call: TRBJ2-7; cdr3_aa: CASSQDLGGKGSYEQYF; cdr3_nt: TGTGCCAGCAGCCAAGATTTAGGGGGAAAGGGTTCCTACGAGCAGTACTTC
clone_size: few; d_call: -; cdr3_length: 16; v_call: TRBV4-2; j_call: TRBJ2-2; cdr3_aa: CASSQMGGDIAGELFF; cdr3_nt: TGTGCCAGCAGCCAAATGGGTGGAGATATAGCCGGGGAGCTGTTTTTT
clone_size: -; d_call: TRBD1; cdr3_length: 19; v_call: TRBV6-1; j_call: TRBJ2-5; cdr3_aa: CASSVSGQGALVRQETQYF; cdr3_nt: TGTGCCAGCAGTGTCTCGGGACAGGGGGCGTTGGTACGCCAAGAGACCCAGTACTTC
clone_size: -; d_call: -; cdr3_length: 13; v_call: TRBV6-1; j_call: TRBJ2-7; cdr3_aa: CASRGTRVGEQYF; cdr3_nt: TGTGCCAGCAGGGGGACGAGGGTAGGCGAGCAGTACTTC
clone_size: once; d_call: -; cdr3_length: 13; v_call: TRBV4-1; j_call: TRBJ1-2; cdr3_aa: CASSQVAAYGYTF; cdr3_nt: TGCGCCAGCAGCCAAGTGGCGGCCTATGGCTACACCTTC
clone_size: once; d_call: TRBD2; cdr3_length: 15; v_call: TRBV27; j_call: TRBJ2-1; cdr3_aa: CASSYGLAGANEQFF; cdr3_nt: TGTGCCAGCAGCTACGGACTAGCGGGAGCTAATGAGCAGTTCTTC
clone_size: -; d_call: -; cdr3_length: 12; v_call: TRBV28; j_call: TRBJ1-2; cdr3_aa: CASSVTPLGYTF; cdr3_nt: TGTGCCAGCAGTGTTACCCCGCTTGGCTACACCTTC
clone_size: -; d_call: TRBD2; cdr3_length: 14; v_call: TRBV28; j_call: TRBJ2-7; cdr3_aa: CASSSSGLASEQYF; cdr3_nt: TGTGCCAGCAGTTCCTCGGGACTAGCCTCCGAGCAGTACTTC
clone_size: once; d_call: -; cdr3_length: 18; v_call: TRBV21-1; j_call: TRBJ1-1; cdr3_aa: CASSENLPRDRENTEAFF; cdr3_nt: TGTGCCAGCAGCGAAAACCTCCCCCGCGACAGGGAGAACACTGAAGCTTTCTTT
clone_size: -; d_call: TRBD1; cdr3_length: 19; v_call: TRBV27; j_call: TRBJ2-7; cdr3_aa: CASSSRLWDRTIHSYEQYF; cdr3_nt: TGTGCCAGCAGTTCCCGTCTCTGGGACAGGACTATCCACTCCTACGAGCAGTACTTC
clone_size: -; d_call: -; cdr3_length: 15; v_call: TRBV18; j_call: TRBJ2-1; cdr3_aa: CASSPPMGDNNEQFF; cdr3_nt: TGTGCCAGCTCACCACCCATGGGAGATAACAATGAGCAGTTCTTC
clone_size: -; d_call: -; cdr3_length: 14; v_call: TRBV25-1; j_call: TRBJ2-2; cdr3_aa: CASSARLVPGELFF; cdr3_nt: TGTGCCAGCAGTGCAAGACTAGTGCCCGGGGAGCTGTTTTTT
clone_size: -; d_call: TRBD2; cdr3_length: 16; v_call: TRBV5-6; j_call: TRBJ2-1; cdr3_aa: CASSLAVVASGNEQFF; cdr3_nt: TGTGCCAGCAGCTTGGCCGTCGTTGCTAGCGGCAATGAGCAGTTCTTC
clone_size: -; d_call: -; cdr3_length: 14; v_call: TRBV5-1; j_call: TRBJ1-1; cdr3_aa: CASSLGEVETEAFF; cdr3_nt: TGCGCCAGCAGCTTGGGAGAGGTGGAGACTGAAGCTTTCTTT